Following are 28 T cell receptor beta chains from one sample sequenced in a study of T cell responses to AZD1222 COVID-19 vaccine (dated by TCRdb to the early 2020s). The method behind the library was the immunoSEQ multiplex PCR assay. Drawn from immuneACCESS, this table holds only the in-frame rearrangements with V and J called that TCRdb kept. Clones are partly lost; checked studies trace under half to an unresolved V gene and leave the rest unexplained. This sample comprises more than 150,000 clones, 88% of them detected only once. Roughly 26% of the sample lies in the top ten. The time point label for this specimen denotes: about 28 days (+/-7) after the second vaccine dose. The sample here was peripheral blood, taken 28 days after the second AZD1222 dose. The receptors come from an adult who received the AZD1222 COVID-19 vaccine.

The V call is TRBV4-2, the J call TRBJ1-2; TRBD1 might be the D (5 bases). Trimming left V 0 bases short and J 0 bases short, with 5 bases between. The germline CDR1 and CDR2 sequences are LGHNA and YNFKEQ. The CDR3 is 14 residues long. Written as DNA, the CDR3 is TGTGCCAGCAGCCAAGAGGGGGCTAACTATGGCTACACCTTC. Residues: CASSQEGANYGYTF.

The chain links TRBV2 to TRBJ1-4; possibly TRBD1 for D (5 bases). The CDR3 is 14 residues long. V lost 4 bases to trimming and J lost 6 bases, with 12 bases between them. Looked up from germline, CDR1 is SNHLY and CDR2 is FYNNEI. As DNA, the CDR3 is TGTGCCAGCAGTGTGAGAGGGGCGGATGAAAAACTGTTTTTT. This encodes CASSVRGADEKLFF.

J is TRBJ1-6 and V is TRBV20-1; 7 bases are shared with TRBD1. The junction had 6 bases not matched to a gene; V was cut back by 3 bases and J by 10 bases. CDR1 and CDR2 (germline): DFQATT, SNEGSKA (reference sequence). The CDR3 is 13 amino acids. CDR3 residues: CSASDRALSPLHF. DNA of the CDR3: TGCAGTGCTAGTGACAGGGCACTGTCACCCCTCCACTTT.

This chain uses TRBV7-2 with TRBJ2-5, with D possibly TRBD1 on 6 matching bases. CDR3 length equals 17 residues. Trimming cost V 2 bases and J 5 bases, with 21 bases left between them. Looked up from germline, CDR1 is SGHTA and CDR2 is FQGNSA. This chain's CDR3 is CASSLMSGRQRGETQYF. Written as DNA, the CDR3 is TGTGCCAGCAGCTTAATGTCGGGTCGCCAAAGGGGGGAGACCCAGTACTTC.

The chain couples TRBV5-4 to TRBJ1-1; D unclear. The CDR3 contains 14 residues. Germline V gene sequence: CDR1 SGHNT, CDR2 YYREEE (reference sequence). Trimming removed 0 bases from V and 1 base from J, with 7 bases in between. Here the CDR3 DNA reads TGTGCCAGCAGCTTGGAACAGCCGAACACTGAAGCTTTCTTT. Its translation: CASSLEQPNTEAFF.

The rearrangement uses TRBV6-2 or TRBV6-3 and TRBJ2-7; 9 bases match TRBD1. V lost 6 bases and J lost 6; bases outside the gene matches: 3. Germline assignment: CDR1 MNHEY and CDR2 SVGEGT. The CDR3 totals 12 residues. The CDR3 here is CASSQTGGEQYF. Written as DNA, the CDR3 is TGTGCCAGCAGCCAGACAGGGGGCGAGCAGTACTTC.

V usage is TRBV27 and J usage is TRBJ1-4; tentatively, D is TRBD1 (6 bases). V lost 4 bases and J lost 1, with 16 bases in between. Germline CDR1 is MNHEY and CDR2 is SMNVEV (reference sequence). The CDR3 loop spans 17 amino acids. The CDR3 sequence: CASSSTGPRGTNEKLFF. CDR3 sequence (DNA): TGTGCCAGCAGTTCCACAGGCCCCAGGGGAACTAATGAAAAACTGTTTTTT. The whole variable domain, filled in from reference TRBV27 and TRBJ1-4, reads EAQVTQNPRYLITVTGKKLTVTCSQNMNHEYMSWYRQDPGLGLRQIYYSMNVEVTDKGDVPEGYKVSRKEKRNFPLILESPSPNQTSLYFCASSSTGPRGTNEKLFFGSGTQLSVL.

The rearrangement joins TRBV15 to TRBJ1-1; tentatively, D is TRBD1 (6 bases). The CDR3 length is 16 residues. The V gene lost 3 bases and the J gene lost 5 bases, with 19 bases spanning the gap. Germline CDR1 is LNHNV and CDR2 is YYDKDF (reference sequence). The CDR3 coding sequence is TGTGCCACCAGCAGTCCCCTGGGGGGGCTGTGGACTGAAGCTTTCTTT. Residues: CATSSPLGGLWTEAFF. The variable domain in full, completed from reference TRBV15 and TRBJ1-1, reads DAMVIQNPRYQVTQFGKPVTLSCSQTLNHNVMYWYQQKSSQAPKLLFHYYDKDFNNEADTPDNFQSRRPNTSFCFLDIRSPGLGDTAMYLCATSSPLGGLWTEAFFGQGTRLTVV.

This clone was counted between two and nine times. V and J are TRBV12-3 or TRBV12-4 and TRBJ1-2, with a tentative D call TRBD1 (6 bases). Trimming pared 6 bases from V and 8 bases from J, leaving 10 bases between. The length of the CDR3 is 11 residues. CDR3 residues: CASSRGSGYTF. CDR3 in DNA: TGTGCCAGCAGCAGGGGAAGCGGCTACACCTTC.

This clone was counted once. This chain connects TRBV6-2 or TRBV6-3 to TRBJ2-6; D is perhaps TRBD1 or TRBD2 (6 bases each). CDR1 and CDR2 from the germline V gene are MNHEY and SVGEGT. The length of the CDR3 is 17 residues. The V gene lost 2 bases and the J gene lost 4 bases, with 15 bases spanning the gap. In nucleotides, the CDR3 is TGTGCCAGCAGTTACCCCTGGGGGGCGCGAGGGGCCAACGTCCTGACTTTC. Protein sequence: CASSYPWGARGANVLTF.

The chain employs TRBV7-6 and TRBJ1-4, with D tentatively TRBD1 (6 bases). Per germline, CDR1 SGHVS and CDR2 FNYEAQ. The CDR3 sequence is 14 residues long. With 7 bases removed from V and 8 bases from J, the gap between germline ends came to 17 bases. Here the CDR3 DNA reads TGTGCCAGCACCAGGGGCCAGGGCAACGAAAAACTGTTTTTT. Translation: CASTRGQGNEKLFF.

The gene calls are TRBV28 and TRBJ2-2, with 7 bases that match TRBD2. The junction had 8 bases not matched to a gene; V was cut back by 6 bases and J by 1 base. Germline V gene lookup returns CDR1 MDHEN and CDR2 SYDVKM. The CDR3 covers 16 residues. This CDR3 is CASSPGGGMNTGELFF. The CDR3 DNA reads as TGTGCCAGCAGCCCCGGGGGAGGGATGAACACCGGGGAGCTGTTTTTT.

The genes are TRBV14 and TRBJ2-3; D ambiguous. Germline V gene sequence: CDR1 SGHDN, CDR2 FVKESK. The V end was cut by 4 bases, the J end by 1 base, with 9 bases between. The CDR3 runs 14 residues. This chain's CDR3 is CASSLNLGTDTQYF. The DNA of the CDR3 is TGTGCCAGCAGCCTCAATTTGGGCACAGATACGCAGTATTTT.

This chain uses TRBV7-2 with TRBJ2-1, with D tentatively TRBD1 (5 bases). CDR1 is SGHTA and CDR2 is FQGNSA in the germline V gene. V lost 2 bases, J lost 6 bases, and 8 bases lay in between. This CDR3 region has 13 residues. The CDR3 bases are TGTGCCAGCAGCTTAAGGGGTTCCAATGAGCAGTTCTTC. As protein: CASSLRGSNEQFF.

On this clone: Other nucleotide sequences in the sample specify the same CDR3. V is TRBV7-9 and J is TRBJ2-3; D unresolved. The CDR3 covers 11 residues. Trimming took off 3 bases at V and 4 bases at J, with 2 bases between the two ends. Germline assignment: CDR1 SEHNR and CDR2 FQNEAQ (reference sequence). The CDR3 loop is CASSLADTQYF. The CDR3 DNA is TGTGCCAGCAGCTTGGCAGATACGCAGTATTTT.

DNA for the CDR3: TGTGCCAGCAGTAAAGGTGGCGGCTACAATGAGCAGTTCTTC. Residues: CASSKGGGYNEQFF. J is TRBJ2-1 and V is TRBV6-2 or TRBV6-3; D call uncertain. The CDR3 length is 14 residues. The V end was cut by 5 bases, the J end by 3 bases, with 11 bases between. Looked up from germline, CDR1 is MNHEY and CDR2 is SVGEGT.

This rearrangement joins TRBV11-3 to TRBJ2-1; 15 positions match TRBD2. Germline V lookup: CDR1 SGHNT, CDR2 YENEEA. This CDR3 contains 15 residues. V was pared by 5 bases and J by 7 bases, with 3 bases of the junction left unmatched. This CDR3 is CASSAGLAGGNEQFF. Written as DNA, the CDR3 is TGTGCCAGCAGCGCCGGACTAGCGGGAGGGAATGAGCAGTTCTTC.

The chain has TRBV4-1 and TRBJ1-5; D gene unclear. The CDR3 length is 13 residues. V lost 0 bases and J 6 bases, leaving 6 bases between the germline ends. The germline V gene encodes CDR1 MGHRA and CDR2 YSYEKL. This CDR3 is CASSQDAVQPQHF. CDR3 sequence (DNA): TGCGCCAGCAGCCAAGACGCAGTTCAGCCCCAGCATTTT.

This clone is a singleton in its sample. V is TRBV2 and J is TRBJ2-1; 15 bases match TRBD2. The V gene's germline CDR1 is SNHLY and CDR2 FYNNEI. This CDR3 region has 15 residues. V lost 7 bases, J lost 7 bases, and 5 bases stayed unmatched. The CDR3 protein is CASTAGLAGGNEQFF. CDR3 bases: TGTGCCAGCACTGCGGGACTAGCGGGAGGTAATGAGCAGTTCTTC.

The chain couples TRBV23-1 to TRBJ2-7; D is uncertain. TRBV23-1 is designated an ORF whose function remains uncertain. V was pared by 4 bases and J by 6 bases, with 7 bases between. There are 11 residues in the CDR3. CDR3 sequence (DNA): TGCGCCAGCAGTCTATCCCTCGAGCAGTACTTC. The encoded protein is CASSLSLEQYF.

The DNA of the CDR3 is TGCGCCAGCAGCCCGGGCGGGGATGGCTACACCTTC. Its protein product is CASSPGGDGYTF. J is TRBJ1-2 and V is TRBV4-3; no firm D call. The CDR3 is 12 residues long. Between the trimmed V and J ends, which lost 4 bases and 6 bases, there was a span of 9 bases. Germline V gene data show CDR1 as LGHNA and CDR2 as YSLEER.

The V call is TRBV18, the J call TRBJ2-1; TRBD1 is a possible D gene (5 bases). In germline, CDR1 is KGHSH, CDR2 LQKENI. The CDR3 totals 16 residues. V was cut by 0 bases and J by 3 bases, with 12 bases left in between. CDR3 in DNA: TGTGCCAGCTCACCACCGGGGCACAGCGACTACAATGAGCAGTTCTTC. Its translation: CASSPPGHSDYNEQFF.

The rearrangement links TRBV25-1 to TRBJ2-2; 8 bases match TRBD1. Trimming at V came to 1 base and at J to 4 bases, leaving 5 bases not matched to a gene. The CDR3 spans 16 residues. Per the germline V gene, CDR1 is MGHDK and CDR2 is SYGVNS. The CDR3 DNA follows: TGTGCCAGCAGTGAATGGGAGACAGGGGCCACCGGGGAGCTGTTTTTT. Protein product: CASSEWETGATGELFF.

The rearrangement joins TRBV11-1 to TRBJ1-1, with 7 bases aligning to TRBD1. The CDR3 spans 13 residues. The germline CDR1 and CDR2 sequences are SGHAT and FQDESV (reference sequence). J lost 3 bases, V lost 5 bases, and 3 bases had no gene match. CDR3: CASSPGQHTEAFF. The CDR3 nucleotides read TGTGCCAGCAGCCCGGGACAGCACACTGAAGCTTTCTTT.

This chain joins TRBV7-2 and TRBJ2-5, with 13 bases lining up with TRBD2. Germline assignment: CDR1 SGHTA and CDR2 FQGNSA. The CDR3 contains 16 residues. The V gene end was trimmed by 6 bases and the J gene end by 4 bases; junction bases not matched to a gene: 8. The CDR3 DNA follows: TGTGCCAGCAGTCCCAGACTAGCGGGAGGAGGAGAGACCCAGTACTTC. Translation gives CASSPRLAGGGETQYF.

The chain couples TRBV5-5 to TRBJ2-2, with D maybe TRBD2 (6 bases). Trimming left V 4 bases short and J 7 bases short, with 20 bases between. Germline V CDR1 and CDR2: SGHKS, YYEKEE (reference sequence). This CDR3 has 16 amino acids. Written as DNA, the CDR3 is TGTGCCAGCAGCGGGGGATGGAGGGGCTCAAGCGGGGAGCTGTTTTTT. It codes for CASSGGWRGSSGELFF. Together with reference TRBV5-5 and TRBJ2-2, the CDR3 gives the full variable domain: DAGVTQSPTHLIKTRGQQVTLRCSPISGHKSVSWYQQVLGQGPQFIFQYYEKEERGRGNFPDRFSARQFPNYSSELNVNALLLGDSALYLCASSGGWRGSSGELFFGEGSRLTVL.

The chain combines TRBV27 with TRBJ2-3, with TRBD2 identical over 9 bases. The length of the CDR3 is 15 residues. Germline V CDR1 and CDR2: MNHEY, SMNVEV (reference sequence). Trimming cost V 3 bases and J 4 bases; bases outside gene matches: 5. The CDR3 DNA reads TGTGCCAGCAGTTTCAGTAGCGGGAGCGCAGATACGCAGTATTTT. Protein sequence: CASSFSSGSADTQYF.

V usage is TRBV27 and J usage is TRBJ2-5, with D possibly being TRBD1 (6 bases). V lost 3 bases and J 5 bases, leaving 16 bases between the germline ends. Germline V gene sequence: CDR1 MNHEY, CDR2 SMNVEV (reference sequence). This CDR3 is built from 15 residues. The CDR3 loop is CASSFSGHGSETQYF. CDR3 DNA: TGTGCCAGCAGTTTCTCGGGACATGGATCCGAGACCCAGTACTTC.